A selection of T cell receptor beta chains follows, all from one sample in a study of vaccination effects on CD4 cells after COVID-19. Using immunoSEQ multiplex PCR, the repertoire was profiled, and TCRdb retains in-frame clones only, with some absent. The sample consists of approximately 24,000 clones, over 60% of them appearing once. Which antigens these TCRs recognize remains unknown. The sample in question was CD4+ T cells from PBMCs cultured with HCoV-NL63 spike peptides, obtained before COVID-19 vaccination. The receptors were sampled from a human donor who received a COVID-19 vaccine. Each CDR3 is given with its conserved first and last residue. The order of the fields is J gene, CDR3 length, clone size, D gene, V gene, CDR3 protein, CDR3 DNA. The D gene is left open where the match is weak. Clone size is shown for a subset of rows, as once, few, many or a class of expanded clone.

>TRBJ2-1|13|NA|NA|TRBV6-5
CASSLGSPSEQFF
TGTGCCAGCAGTCTGGGATCGCCTTCTGAGCAGTTCTTC
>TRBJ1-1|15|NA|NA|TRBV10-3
CAISESGVGGPEAFF
TGTGCCATCAGTGAGTCAGGGGTCGGTGGACCTGAAGCTTTCTTT
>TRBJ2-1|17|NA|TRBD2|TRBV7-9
CASSPDSGRGSYNEQFF
TGTGCCAGCAGCCCTGATAGCGGGAGGGGCTCCTACAATGAGCAGTTCTTC
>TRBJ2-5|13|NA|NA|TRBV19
CASSIMLRETQYF
TGTGCCAGTAGTATTATGCTTAGGGAGACCCAGTACTTC
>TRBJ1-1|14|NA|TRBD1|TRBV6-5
CASSLGQPLTEAFF
TGTGCCAGCAGTCTGGGACAGCCCTTAACTGAAGCTTTCTTT
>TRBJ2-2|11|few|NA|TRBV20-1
CSATETGELFF
TGCAGTGCTACCGAAACCGGGGAGCTGTTTTTT
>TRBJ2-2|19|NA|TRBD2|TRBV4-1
CASSQGGGLAGRNTGELFF
TGCGCCAGCAGCCAAGGGGGGGGACTAGCGGGACGGAACACCGGGGAGCTGTTTTTT
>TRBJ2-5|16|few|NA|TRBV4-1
CASSQDGSAGWDTQYF
TGCGCCAGCAGCCAAGACGGCAGTGCGGGATGGGATACCCAGTACTTC
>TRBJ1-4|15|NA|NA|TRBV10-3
CAISESKGNNEKLFF
TGTGCCATCAGTGAGTCCAAGGGAAATAATGAAAAACTGTTTTTT
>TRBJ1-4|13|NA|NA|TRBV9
CASSVSPNEKLFF
TGTGCCAGCAGCGTGTCCCCTAATGAAAAACTGTTTTTT
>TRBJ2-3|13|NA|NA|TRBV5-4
CASSPPSGDTQYF
TGTGCCAGCAGCCCCCCGAGCGGAGATACGCAGTATTTT
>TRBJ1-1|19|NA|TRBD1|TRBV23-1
CASSQSRGRQGRGRTEAFF
TGCGCCAGCAGTCAATCAAGGGGAAGACAGGGGAGAGGGAGAACTGAAGCTTTCTTT
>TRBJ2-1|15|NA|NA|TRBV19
CASSTRGAGRGEQFF
TGTGCCAGTAGTACCCGGGGGGCTGGGCGCGGTGAGCAGTTCTTC
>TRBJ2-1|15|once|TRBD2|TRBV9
CASSGGTSGRNEQFF
TGTGCCAGCAGCGGAGGGACTAGCGGGAGAAATGAGCAGTTCTTC
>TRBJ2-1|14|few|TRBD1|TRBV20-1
CSASRGPQYNEQFF
TGCAGTGCTAGTAGGGGGCCACAGTACAATGAGCAGTTCTTC
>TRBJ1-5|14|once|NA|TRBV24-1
CATSDSSGLQPQHF
TGTGCCACCAGTGATTCCTCAGGGCTTCAGCCCCAGCATTTT
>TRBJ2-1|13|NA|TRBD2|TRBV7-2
CASSLGLLAGGFF
TGTGCCAGCAGCTTAGGCCTCCTAGCGGGGGGGTTCTTC
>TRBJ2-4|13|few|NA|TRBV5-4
CASSLYGENIQYF
TGTGCCAGCAGCTTGTACGGGGAAAACATTCAGTACTTC
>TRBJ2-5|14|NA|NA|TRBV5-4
CASSFRALQETQYF
TGTGCCAGCAGCTTTCGGGCGCTTCAAGAGACCCAGTACTTC
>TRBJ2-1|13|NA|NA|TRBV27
CATGLNPYNEQFF
TGTGCCACCGGACTAAACCCTTACAATGAGCAGTTCTTC
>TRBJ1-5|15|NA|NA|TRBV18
CASSPAGASNQPQHF
TGTGCCAGCTCACCAGCAGGGGCCTCCAATCAGCCCCAGCATTTT
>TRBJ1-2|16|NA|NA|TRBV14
CASSQGGQSRGNGYTF
TGTGCCAGCAGCCAAGGCGGGCAGTCGAGAGGGAATGGCTACACCTTC
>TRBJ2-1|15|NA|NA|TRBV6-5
CASRTLRGFYNEQFF
TGTGCCAGCAGGACTTTGAGGGGATTTTACAATGAGCAGTTCTTC
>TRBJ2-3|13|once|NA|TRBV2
CASSDQWGDTQYF
TGTGCCAGCAGTGACCAGTGGGGAGATACGCAGTATTTT
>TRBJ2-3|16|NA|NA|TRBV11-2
CASTHRIGGPSDTQYF
TGTGCCAGCACCCACCGTATTGGGGGCCCCTCAGATACGCAGTATTTT
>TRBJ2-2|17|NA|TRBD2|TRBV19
CASSPASGRARTGELFF
TGTGCCAGTAGCCCAGCTAGCGGGAGGGCGCGAACCGGGGAGCTGTTTTTT
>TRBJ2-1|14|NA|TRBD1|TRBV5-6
CASSLRTGSNEQFF
TGTGCCAGCAGCTTGAGGACAGGGTCCAATGAGCAGTTCTTC
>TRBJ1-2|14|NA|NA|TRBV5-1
CASSPSTDGGGYTF
TGCGCCAGCAGCCCCTCTACAGATGGCGGAGGCTACACCTTC
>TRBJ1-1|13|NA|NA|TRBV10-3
CAIRPQMNTEAFF
TGTGCCATCAGGCCCCAAATGAACACTGAAGCTTTCTTT
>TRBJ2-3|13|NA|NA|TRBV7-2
CASRLEVPDTQYF
TGTGCCAGCAGACTGGAGGTACCAGATACGCAGTATTTT
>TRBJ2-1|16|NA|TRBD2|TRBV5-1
CASSLRSSGIHNEQFF
TGCGCCAGCAGCTTGAGGTCTAGCGGGATCCACAATGAGCAGTTCTTC
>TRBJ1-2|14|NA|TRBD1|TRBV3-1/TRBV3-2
CASSPRDRNYGYTF
TGTGCCAGCAGCCCCCGGGACAGAAACTATGGCTACACCTTC
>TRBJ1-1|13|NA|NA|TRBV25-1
CASSEQGGAEAFF
TGTGCCAGCAGTGAACAGGGAGGGGCTGAAGCTTTCTTT
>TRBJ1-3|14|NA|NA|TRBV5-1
CASKETISGNTIYF
TGCGCCAGCAAGGAGACGATCTCTGGAAACACCATATATTTT
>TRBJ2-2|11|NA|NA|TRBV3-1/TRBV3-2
CASSQTGELFF
TGTGCCAGCAGCCAAACCGGGGAGCTGTTTTTT
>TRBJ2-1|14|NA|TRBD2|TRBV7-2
CASSEGGSISEQFF
TGTGCCAGCAGTGAGGGCGGGAGTATCAGTGAGCAGTTCTTC
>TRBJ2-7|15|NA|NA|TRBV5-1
CASSLTPSNGDEQYF
TGCGCCAGCAGCCTTACACCGTCGAATGGGGACGAGCAGTACTTC
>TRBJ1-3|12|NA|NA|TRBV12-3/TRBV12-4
CASTNSGNTIYF
TGTGCCAGCACTAACTCTGGAAACACCATATATTTT
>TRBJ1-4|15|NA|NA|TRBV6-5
CASSYAGVTGEKLFF
TGTGCCAGCAGTTACGCGGGGGTTACGGGAGAAAAACTGTTTTTT
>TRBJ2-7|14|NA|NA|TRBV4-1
CASSHPGWSYEQYF
TGCGCCAGCAGCCACCCTGGGTGGTCCTACGAGCAGTACTTC
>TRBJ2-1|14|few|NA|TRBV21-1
CASSGKVVCNEQFF
TGTGCCAGCAGCGGAAAGGTAGTATGCAATGAGCAGTTCTTC
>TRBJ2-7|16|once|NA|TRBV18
CASSPLRGNDSYEQYF
TGTGCCAGCTCACCACTTAGGGGTAACGACTCCTACGAGCAGTACTTC
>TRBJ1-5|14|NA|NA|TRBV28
CASSPPMINQPQHF
TGTGCCAGCAGCCCTCCGATGATAAATCAGCCCCAGCATTTT
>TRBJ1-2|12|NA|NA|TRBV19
CASSSRNYGYTF
TGTGCCAGTAGTTCCAGGAACTATGGCTACACCTTC